This is a list of T cell receptor beta chains from one sample in a study of CD8 T cells in Susac syndrome. One entry per CDR3 protein results from TCRdb running MiXCR on the immunoSEQ multiplex PCR reads. The sample yields about 150,000 distinct CDR3 sequences, around 95% seen once. Sequences were obtained from CD4+ T cells from PBMCs. The receptors stem from a human donor with Susac syndrome. CDR3s include the opening cysteine and the closing phenylalanine or tryptophan.

TRBJ1-2,TRBV4-2,CASSQEGRTGGGYTF
TRBJ2-1,TRBV7-9,CASSLGAGPPLGEQFF
TRBJ2-1,TRBV24-1,CATSRRDGWGNEQFF
TRBJ2-2,TRBV5-1,CASSRLLAEGNTGELFF
TRBJ1-6,TRBV27,CASSPPGQGRSPLHF
TRBJ2-1,TRBV6-2/TRBV6-3,CASSPGQPWGSEQFF
TRBJ1-2,TRBV19,CASLPGTGDRLYGYTF
TRBJ2-2,TRBV5-1,CASRPTFRTVNTGELFF
TRBJ2-7,TRBV25-1,CASSDPGQGLYEQYF
TRBJ2-3,TRBV28,CASNGGATDTQYF
TRBJ2-7,TRBV18,CASSPPGLAIYEQYF
TRBJ2-4,TRBV14,CASSPRTGRNIQYF
TRBJ2-3,TRBV30,CAWSVTGGTDTQYF
TRBJ2-5,TRBV4-3,CASSQDKIGGSRETQYF